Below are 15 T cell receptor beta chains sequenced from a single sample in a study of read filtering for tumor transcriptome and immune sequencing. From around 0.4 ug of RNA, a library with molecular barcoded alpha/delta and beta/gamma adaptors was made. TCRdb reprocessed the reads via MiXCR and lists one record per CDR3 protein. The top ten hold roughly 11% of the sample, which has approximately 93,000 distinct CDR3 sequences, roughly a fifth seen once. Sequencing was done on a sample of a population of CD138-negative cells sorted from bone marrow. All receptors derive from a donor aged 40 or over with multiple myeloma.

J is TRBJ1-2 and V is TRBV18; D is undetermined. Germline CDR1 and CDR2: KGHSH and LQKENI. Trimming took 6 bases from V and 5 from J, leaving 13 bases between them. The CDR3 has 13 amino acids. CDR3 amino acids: CASSLGGRYGYTF. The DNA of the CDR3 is TGTGCCAGCTCGCTGGGCGGGAGATATGGCTACACCTTC.

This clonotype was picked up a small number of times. The CDR3, as DNA: TGTGCCATCAGTGAGTCACAGGGGCCTAATGAAAAACTGTTTTTT. It codes for CAISESQGPNEKLFF. This chain uses TRBV10-3 with TRBJ1-4; 7 bases fit TRBD1. The V gene's germline CDR1 is ENHRY and CDR2 SYGVKD. J lost 3 bases, V lost 0 bases, and 1 base had no gene match. This CDR3 is 15 amino acids long.

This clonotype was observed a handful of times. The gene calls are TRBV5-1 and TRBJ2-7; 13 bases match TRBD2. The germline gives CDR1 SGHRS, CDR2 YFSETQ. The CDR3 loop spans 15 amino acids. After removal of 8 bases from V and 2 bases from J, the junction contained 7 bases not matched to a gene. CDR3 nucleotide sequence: TGCGCCAGTTCACCGACTAGCGGGGGGACCTACGAGCAGTACTTC. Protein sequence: CASSPTSGGTYEQYF.

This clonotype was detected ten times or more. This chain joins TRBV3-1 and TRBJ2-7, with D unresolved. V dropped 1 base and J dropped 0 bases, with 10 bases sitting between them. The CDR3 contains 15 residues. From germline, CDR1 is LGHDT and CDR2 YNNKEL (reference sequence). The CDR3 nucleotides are TGTGCCAGCAGCCAAGTCCCGGCCCTCTCCTACGAGCAGTACTTC. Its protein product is CASSQVPALSYEQYF.

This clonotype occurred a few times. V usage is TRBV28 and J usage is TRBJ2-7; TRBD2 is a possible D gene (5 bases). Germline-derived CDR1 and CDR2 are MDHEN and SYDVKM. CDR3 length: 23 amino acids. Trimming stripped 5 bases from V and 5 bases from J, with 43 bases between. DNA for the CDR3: TGTGCCAGCAGTAACTGGGTTAGACTATTTGTTCCCCCCTCCTCAAGGAAGGTCCACGAGCAGTACTTC. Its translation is CASSNWVRLFVPPSSRKVHEQYF.

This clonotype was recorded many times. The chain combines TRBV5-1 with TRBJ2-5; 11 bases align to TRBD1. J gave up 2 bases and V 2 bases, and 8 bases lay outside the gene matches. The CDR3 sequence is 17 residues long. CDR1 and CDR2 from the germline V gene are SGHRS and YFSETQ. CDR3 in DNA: TGCGCCAGCAGCTTAGGACAGGGGGCCAAAATTCAAGAGACCCAGTACTTC. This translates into CASSLGQGAKIQETQYF.

CDR3 region: CSARQGAGVQPQHF. CDR3 DNA: TGCAGTGCTCGGCAGGGGGCTGGCGTTCAGCCCCAGCATTTT. The J gene is TRBJ1-5, the V gene TRBV20-1, with TRBD1 matching 8 bases. CDR3 length: 14 amino acids. Trimming removed 5 bases from V and 6 bases from J; junction bases left unmatched: 9. Germline V gives CDR1 DFQATT, CDR2 SNEGSKA (reference sequence).

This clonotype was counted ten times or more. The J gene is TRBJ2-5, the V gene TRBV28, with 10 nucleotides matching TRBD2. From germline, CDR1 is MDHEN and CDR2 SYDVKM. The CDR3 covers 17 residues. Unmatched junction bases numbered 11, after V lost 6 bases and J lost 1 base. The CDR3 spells CASSVQSGGGFQETQYF. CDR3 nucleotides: TGTGCCAGCAGCGTACAGAGCGGGGGGGGTTTCCAAGAGACCCAGTACTTC.

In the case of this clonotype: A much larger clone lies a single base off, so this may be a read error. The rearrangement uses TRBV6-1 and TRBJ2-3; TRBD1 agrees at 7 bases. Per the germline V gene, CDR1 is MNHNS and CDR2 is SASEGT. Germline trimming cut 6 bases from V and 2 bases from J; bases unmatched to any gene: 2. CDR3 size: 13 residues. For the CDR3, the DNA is TGTGCCAGCAGACAGGGGAACACAGATACGCAGTATTTT. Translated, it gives CASRQGNTDTQYF.

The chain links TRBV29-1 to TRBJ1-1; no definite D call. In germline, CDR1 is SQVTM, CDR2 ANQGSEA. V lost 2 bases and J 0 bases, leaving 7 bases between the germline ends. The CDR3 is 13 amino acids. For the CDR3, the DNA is TGCAGCGTTGAAAGATCGGTGAACACTGAAGCTTTCTTT. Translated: CSVERSVNTEAFF.

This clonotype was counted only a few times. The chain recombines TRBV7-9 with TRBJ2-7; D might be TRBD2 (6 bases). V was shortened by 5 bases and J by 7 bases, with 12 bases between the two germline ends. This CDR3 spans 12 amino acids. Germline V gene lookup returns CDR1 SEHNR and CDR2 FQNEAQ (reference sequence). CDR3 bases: TGTGCCAGCAGCCGTGACGGGGGTGAGCAGTACTTC. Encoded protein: CASSRDGGEQYF.

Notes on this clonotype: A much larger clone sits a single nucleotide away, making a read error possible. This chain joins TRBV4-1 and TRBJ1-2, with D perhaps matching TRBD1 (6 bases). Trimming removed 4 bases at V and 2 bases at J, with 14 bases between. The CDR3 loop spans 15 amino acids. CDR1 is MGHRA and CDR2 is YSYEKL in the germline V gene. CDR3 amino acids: CASSPPGGVNYGYTF. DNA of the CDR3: TGCGCCAGCAGCCCCCCGGGGGGCGTCAACTATGGCTACACCTTC.

Written as DNA, the CDR3 is TGTGCCAGCAAGTCACTAGCCAGCTACAATGAGCAGTTCTTC. Translating gives CASKSLASYNEQFF. The chain combines TRBV2 with TRBJ2-1; TRBD2 is a possible D gene (6 bases). Germline V CDR1 and CDR2: SNHLY, FYNNEI. Trimming removed 7 bases from V and 3 bases from J, with 13 bases in between. This CDR3 has 14 amino acids.

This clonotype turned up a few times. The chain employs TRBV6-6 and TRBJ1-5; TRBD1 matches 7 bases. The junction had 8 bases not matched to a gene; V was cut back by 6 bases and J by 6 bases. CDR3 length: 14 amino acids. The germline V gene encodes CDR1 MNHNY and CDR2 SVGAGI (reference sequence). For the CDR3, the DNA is TGTGCCAGCAGCCGACAGGGTTGGTCTCAGCCCCAGCATTTT. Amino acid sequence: CASSRQGWSQPQHF.

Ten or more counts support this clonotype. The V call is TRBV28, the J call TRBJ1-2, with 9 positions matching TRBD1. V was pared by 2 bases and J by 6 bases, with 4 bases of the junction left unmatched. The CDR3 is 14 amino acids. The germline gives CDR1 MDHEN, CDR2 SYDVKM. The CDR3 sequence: CASSLRDRADGYTF. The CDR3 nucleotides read TGTGCCAGCAGTTTAAGGGACAGGGCTGATGGCTACACCTTC.